The subject of this entry is one T cell receptor beta chain. This entry comes from a study of blood T cell repertoires in COVID-19. Across the study: Both acute and convalescent COVID-19 samples were obtained from the United States, Italy and Spain. T cells, B-cell-depleted T cells, or PBMCs provided the cDNA or gDNA that served as material.

Method: immunoSEQ multiplex PCR; TCRdb's copy keeps in-frame clones and lacks some. This sample has 75,000 to 100,000 clones, with 80% to 90% found just once. CDR1 and CDR2 from the germline V gene are SGHNT and YENEEA. Trimming removed 3 bases at V and 2 bases at J, with 5 bases between. This CDR3 has 12 residues. The chain employs TRBV11-3 and TRBJ2-7; D not resolved. What was sequenced was peripheral blood. This clonotype originated in a human donor with acute or convalescent COVID-19. The donor label of this sample is uncertain. The CDR3 sequence: CASSFDTYEQYF. CDR3 nucleotides: TGTGCCAGCAGCTTCGACACCTACGAGCAGTACTTC.